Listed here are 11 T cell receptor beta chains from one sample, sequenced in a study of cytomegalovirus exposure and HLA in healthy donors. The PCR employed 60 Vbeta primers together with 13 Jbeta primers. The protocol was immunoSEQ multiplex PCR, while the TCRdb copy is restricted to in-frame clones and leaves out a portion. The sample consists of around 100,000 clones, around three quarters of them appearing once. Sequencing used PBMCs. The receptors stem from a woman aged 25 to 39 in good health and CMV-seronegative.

The CDR3 nucleotides are TGTGCCAGCCCTACTACTATAGCCCAAAACGACAGGGATCCTCTTGGGCCCCAGCATTTT. Amino acids: CASPTTIAQNDRDPLGPQHF. The chain combines TRBV6-4 with TRBJ1-5; 7 bases match TRBD1. V shed 8 bases and J 9 bases; nucleotides not matched to a gene: 31. Germline CDR1 is MRHNA and CDR2 is SNTAGT. CDR3 size: 20 residues.

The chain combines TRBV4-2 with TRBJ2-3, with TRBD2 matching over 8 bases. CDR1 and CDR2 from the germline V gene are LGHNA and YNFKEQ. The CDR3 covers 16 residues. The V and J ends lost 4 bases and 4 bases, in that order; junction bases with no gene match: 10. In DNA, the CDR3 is TGTGCCAGCAGCCCTCAGGCAGCGGGAGAGGCAGATACGCAGTATTTT. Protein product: CASSPQAAGEADTQYF.

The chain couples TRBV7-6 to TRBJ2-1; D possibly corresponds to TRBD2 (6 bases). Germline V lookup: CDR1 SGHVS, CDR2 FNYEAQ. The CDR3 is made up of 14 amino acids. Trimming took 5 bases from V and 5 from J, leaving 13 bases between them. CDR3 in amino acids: CASSVTSPHNEQFF. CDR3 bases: TGTGCCAGCAGCGTCACTAGCCCCCACAATGAGCAGTTCTTC.

This CDR3 reads CASSPHLEGGAGNTIYF. The CDR3 DNA reads as TGTGCCAGCAGCCCCCACCTCGAGGGAGGGGCTGGAAACACCATATATTTT. The rearrangement uses TRBV9 and TRBJ1-3; D is possibly TRBD1 (5 bases). The CDR3 sequence is 17 residues long. The V end lost 4 bases, the J end lost 2 bases, and 19 bases lay between the germline ends. CDR1 is SGDLS, CDR2 YYNGEE, per germline.

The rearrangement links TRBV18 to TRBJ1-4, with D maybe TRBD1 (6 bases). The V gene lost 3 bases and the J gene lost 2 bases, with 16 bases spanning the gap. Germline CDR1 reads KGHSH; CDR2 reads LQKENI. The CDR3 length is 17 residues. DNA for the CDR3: TGTGCCAGCTCACCGACCCAGGGGCTGGTTACTAATGAAAAACTGTTTTTT. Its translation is CASSPTQGLVTNEKLFF.

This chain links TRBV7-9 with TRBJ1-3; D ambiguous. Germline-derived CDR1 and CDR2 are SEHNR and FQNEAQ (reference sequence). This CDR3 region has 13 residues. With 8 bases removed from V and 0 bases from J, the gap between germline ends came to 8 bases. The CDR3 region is CASRVYSGNTIYF. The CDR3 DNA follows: TGTGCCAGCCGGGTATACTCTGGAAACACCATATATTTT.

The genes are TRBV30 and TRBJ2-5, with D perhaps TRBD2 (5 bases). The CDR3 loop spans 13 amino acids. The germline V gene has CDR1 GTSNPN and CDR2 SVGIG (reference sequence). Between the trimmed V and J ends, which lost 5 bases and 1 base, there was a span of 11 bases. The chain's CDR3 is CAWEGVRQETQYF. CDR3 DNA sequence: TGTGCCTGGGAGGGTGTTCGCCAAGAGACCCAGTACTTC.

This CDR3 reads CASSLTHLVSYEQYF. The CDR3 DNA follows: TGTGCCAGCAGTTTAACCCATCTTGTCAGCTACGAGCAGTACTTC. The chain combines TRBV27 with TRBJ2-7; D ambiguous. CDR3 size: 15 residues. With 2 bases removed from V and 3 bases from J, the gap between germline ends came to 14 bases. Germline CDR1 and CDR2: MNHEY and SMNVEV (reference sequence).

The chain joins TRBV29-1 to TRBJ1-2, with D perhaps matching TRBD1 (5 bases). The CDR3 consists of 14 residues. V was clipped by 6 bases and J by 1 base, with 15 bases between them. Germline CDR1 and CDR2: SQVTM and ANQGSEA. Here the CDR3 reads CSVLGRGINYGYTF. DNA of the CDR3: TGCAGCGTGCTGGGACGGGGGATTAACTATGGCTACACCTTC.

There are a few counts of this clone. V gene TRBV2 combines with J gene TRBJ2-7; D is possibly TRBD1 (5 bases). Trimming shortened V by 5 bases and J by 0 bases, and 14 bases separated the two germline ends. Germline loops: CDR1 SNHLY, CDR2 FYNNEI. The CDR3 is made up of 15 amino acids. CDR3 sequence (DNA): TGTGCCAGCAGTAGGCTGACAGACAGCTCCTACGAGCAGTACTTC. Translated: CASSRLTDSSYEQYF.

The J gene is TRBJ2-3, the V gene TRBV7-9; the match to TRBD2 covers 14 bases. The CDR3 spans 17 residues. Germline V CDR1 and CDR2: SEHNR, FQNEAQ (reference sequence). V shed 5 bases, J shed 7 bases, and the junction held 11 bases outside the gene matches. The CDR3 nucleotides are TGTGCCAGCAGCCCCATCGGGACTAGCGGGAGTTTAAATACGCAGTATTTT. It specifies CASSPIGTSGSLNTQYF.